This T cell receptor beta chain was recorded in a study of CD8 T cell repertoires and HIV-1 epitope variants. The assay was immunoSEQ multiplex PCR, and TCRdb's table has in-frame clones only and misses some. The sample has some 5,000 clones; just under 70% are singletons. A word on this clone: The antigen is unknown.

Germline loops: CDR1 WSHSY, CDR2 SAAADI. V was shortened by 3 bases and J by 2 bases, with 5 bases between the two germline ends. The CDR3 totals 12 residues. Sequencing was done on a sample of cultured CD8+ T cells derived from PBMCs. This receptor was identified in a male donor with HIV. V gene TRBV10-2 combines with J gene TRBJ2-7; D gene ambiguous. The CDR3 loop reads CASSDTAYEQYF. The CDR3 bases are TGCGCCAGCAGTGACACAGCCTACGAGCAGTACTTC.